This section outlines one T cell receptor (beta chain) sequence together with its context. The CDR3 runs 24 residues. In the original processing: Nucleated cell counts were estimated from reference gene primer amplification. Method: immunoSEQ multiplex PCR; TCRdb's copy keeps in-frame clones and lacks some. Clonal size and the V and J genes are those of that table, whereas D and trimming came from the DNA. The sample has about 90,000 clones; roughly 72% are singletons. The entry originates in a study of blood T cell repertoires in COVID-19. The sample comprised peripheral blood. The V and J genes are TRBV21-1 and TRBJ2-3; TRBD2 is the table's D call, not checked against the DNA. TRBV21-1 is marked as a pseudogene. The TCR originated in a man in his sixties or seventies with acute or convalescent COVID-19. CDR3 residues: CASSKKGLLAGGPFLSYSTDTQYF. CDR3 nucleotide sequence: TGTGCCAGCAGCAAAAAGGGGCTACTAGCGGGAGGGCCGTTTTTATCTTATAGCACAGATACGCAGTATTTT.